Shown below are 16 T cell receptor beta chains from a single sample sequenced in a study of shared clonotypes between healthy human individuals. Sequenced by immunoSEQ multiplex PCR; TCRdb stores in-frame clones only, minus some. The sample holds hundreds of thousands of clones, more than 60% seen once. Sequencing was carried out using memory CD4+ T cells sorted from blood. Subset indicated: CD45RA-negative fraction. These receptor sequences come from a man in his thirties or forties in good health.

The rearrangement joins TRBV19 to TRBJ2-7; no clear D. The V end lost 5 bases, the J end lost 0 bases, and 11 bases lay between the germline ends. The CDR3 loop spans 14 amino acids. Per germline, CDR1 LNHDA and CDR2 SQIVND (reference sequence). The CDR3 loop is CASSRKQSSYEQYF. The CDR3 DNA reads TGTGCCAGTAGTCGGAAGCAGAGCTCCTACGAGCAGTACTTC.

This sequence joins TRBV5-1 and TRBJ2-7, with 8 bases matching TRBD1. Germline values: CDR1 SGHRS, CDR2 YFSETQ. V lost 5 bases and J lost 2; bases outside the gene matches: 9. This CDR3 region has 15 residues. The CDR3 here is CASSLLSGQAYEQYF. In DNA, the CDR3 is TGCGCCAGCAGTTTGCTATCGGGACAGGCCTACGAGCAGTACTTC. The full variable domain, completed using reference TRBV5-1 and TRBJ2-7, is KAGVTQTPRYLIKTRGQQVTLSCSPISGHRSVSWYQQTPGQGLQFLFEYFSETQRNKGNFPGRFSGRQFSNSRSEMNVSTLELGDSALYLCASSLLSGQAYEQYFGPGTRLTVT.

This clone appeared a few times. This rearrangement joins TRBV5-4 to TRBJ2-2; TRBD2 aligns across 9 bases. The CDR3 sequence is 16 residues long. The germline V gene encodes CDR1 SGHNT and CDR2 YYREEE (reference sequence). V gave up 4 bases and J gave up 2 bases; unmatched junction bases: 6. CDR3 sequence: CASSPRTSDNTGELFF. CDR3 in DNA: TGTGCCAGCAGCCCCAGGACTAGCGATAACACCGGGGAGCTGTTTTTT.

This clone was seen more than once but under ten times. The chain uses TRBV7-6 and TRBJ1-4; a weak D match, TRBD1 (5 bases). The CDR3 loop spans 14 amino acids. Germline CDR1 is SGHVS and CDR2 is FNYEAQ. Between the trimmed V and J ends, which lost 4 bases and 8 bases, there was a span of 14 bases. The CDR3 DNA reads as TGTGCCAGCAGCTCTCCGGGGCTAAACGAAAAACTGTTTTTT. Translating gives CASSSPGLNEKLFF.

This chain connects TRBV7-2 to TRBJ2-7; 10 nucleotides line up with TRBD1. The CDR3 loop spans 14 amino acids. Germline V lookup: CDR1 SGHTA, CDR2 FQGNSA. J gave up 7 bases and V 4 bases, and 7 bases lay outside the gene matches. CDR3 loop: CASSSGTGAREQYF. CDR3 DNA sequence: TGTGCCAGCAGCTCCGGGACAGGGGCAAGGGAGCAGTACTTC.

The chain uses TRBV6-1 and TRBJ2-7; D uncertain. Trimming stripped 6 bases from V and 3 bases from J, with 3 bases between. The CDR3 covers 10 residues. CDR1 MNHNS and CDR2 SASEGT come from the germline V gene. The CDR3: CASRNYEQYF. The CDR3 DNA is TGTGCCAGCAGAAACTACGAGCAGTACTTC.

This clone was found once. The CDR3 loop reads CASSEGAGVTYEQYF. CDR3 coding DNA: TGTGCCAGCAGTGAGGGGGCAGGGGTGACCTACGAGCAGTACTTC. V gene TRBV25-1 combines with J gene TRBJ2-5; TRBD1 is a possible D gene (6 bases). Gene TRBJ2-7 matches the end of the DNA better, so the J call may be wrong. Germline CDR1 MGHDK, CDR2 SYGVNS. The CDR3 runs to 15 residues.

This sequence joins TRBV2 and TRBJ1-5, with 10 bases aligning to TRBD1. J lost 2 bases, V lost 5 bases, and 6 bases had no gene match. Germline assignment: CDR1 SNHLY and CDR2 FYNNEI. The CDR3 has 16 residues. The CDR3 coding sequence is TGTGCCAGCAGTCCGACAGGGGGCCCAGGCAATCAGCCCCAGCATTTT. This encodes CASSPTGGPGNQPQHF.

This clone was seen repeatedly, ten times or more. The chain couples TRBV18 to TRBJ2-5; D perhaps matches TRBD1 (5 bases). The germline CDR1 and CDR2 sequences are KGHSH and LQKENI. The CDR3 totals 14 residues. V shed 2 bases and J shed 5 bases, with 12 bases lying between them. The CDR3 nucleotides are TGTGCCAGCTCACCATCAGGGTTCGTTGAGACCCAGTACTTC. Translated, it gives CASSPSGFVETQYF. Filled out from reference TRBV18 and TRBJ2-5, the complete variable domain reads NAGVMQNPRHLVRRRGQEARLRCSPMKGHSHVYWYRQLPEEGLKFMVYLQKENIIDESGMPKERFSAEFPKEGPSILRIQQVVRGDSAAYFCASSPSGFVETQYFGPGTRLLVL.

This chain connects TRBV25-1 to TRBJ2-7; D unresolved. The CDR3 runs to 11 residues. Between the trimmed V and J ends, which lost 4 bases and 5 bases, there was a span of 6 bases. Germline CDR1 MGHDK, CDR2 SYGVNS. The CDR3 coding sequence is TGTGCCAGCAGTGTTATGCACGAGCAGTACTTC. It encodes CASSVMHEQYF.

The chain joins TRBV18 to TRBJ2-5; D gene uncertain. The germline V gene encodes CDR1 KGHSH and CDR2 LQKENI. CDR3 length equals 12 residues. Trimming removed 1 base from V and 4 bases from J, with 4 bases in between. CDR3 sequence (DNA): TGTGCCAGCTCACCACTCTCAGAGACCCAGTACTTC. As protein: CASSPLSETQYF. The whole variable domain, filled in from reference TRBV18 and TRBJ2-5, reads NAGVMQNPRHLVRRRGQEARLRCSPMKGHSHVYWYRQLPEEGLKFMVYLQKENIIDESGMPKERFSAEFPKEGPSILRIQQVVRGDSAAYFCASSPLSETQYFGPGTRLLVL.

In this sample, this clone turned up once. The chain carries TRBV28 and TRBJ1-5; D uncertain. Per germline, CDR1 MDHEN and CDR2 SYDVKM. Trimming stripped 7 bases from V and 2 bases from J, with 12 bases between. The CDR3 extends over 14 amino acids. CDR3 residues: CASITGGGNQPQHF. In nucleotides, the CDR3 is TGTGCCAGCATAACGGGAGGCGGCAATCAGCCCCAGCATTTT.

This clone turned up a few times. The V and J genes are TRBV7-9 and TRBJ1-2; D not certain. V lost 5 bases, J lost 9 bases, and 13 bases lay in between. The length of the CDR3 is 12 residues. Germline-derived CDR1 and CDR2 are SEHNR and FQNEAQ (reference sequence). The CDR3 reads CASSTWSGSYTF. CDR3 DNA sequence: TGTGCCAGCAGCACATGGTCGGGGAGCTACACCTTC.

CDR3 residues: CASSFRGPRTTNEKLFF. DNA of the CDR3: TGTGCCAGCAGCTTTAGGGGCCCTCGAACAACTAATGAAAAACTGTTTTTT. This chain joins TRBV5-6 and TRBJ1-4; TRBD1 might be the D (5 bases). The CDR3 is 17 amino acids. Germline values: CDR1 SGHDT, CDR2 YYEEEE. V was shortened by 2 bases and J by 0 bases, with 14 bases between the two germline ends.

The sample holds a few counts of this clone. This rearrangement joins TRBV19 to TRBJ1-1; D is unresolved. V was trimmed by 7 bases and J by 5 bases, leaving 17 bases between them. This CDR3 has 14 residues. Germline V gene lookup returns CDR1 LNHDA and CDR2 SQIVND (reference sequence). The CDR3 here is CASKEGRRTTEAFF. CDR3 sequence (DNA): TGTGCCAGTAAGGAAGGGAGGAGGACTACTGAAGCTTTCTTT. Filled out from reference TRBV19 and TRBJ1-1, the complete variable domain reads DGGITQSPKYLFRKEGQNVTLSCEQNLNHDAMYWYRQDPGQGLRLIYYSQIVNDFQKGDIAEGYSVSREKKESFPLTVTSAQKNPTAFYLCASKEGRRTTEAFFGQGTRLTVV.

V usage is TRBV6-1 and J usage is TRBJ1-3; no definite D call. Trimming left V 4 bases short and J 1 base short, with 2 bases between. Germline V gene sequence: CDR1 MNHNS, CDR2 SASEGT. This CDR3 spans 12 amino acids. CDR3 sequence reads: CASSVSGNTIYF. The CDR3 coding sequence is TGTGCCAGCAGTGTATCTGGAAACACCATATATTTT.